The 27 T cell receptor beta chains below all came from one sample that was sequenced in a study of CD8 T cells in Susac syndrome. It was with random hexamers that about 0.45 to 1 ug RNA was reverse transcribed. TCRdb recomputed calls from the immunoSEQ multiplex PCR reads with MiXCR, one row per CDR3 protein. In the table there are about 210,000 distinct CDR3 sequences, approximately 95% of which are singletons. The material sequenced was CD4+ T cells from PBMCs. The source is a human donor with multiple sclerosis.

This sequence joins TRBV12-3 or TRBV12-4 and TRBJ1-1, with D perhaps TRBD1 (5 bases). Trimming removed 2 bases at V and 0 bases at J, with 7 bases between. This CDR3 has 14 residues. The CDR3, as DNA: TGTGCCAGCAGTTTATTGGGGGTGAACACTGAAGCTTTCTTT. Encoded protein: CASSLLGVNTEAFF.

V and J are TRBV3-1 and TRBJ1-6; 7 nucleotides match TRBD1. From germline, CDR1 is LGHDT and CDR2 YNNKEL (reference sequence). The length of the CDR3 is 13 residues. Trimming took 11 bases from V and 7 from J; bases not matched to a gene: 8. DNA of the CDR3: TGTGCCGGACAGACAGGGCCAAATTCACCCCTCCACTTT. Amino acids: CAGQTGPNSPLHF. Based on the CDR3 plus reference TRBV3-1 and TRBJ1-6, the full variable domain is DTAVSQTPKYLVTQMGNDKSIKCEQNLGHDTMYWYKQDSKKFLKIMFSYNNKELIINETVPNRFSPKSPDKAHLNLHINSLELGDSAVYFCAGQTGPNSPLHFGNGTRLTVT.

The chain uses TRBV3-1 and TRBJ2-3; 14 bases line up with TRBD2. In germline, CDR1 is LGHDT, CDR2 YNNKEL (reference sequence). The CDR3 sequence is 17 residues long. V gave up 1 base and J gave up 2 bases; unmatched junction bases: 2. The CDR3 bases are TGTGCCAGCAGCCAAGGGGGACTAGCGGGAGCCACAGATACGCAGTATTTT. Protein: CASSQGGLAGATDTQYF.

V is TRBV5-1 and J is TRBJ2-5; TRBD2 aligns across 9 bases. CDR1 SGHRS and CDR2 YFSETQ come from the germline V gene. Losses at the gene ends were 4 bases for V and 3 bases for J; bases not matched to a gene: 4. CDR3 length: 14 residues. The CDR3 loop is CASSPEREEETQYF. For the CDR3, the DNA is TGCGCCAGCAGCCCAGAGCGGGAGGAAGAGACCCAGTACTTC.

The J gene is TRBJ2-1, the V gene TRBV5-1, with no clear D. Trimming removed 4 bases at V and 6 bases at J, with 17 bases between. There are 15 residues in the CDR3. Germline lookup yields CDR1 SGHRS and CDR2 YFSETQ. Here the CDR3 reads CASSPPLDGLNEQFF. CDR3 nucleotides: TGCGCCAGCAGCCCCCCTCTGGATGGGCTCAATGAGCAGTTCTTC.

Notes on this clonotype: The junction shows a germline mismatch at one end, possibly a read error. The rearrangement links TRBV3-1 to TRBJ1-6; D not certain. Germline lookup yields CDR1 LGHDT and CDR2 YNNKEL (reference sequence). The CDR3 spans 13 residues. The CDR3 DNA sequence: TGTGCCAGCCGTGCCAGAGAGAATTCACCCCTCCATTTT. It specifies CASRARENSPLHF. The variable domain in full, with the rest retrieved from reference TRBV3-1 and TRBJ1-6, is DTAVSQTPKYLVTQMGNDKSIKCEQNLGHDTMYWYKQDSKKFLKIMFSYNNKELIINETVPNRFSPKSPDKAHLNLHINSLELGDSAVYFCASRARENSPLHFGNGTRLTVT.

The chain couples TRBV11-3 to TRBJ2-2, with 7 bases fitting TRBD1. Germline trimming cut 1 base from V and 2 bases from J; bases unmatched to any gene: 1. The CDR3 consists of 15 residues. The germline V gene encodes CDR1 SGHNT and CDR2 YENEEA. The CDR3 here is CASSLGQGNTGELFF. DNA of the CDR3: TGTGCCAGCAGCTTAGGACAGGGCAACACCGGGGAGCTGTTTTTT.

This chain joins TRBV28 and TRBJ2-5; 9 nucleotides agree with TRBD2. CDR3 length equals 15 residues. V was clipped by 3 bases and J by 0 bases; unmatched bases: 2. Germline V gives CDR1 MDHEN, CDR2 SYDVKM. This CDR3 reads CASSLPSGNQETQYF. The DNA for the CDR3 is TGTGCCAGCAGTTTGCCTAGCGGGAACCAAGAGACCCAGTACTTC.

This rearrangement joins TRBV29-1 to TRBJ1-5, with D uncertain. This CDR3 is built from 13 residues. V gave up 6 bases and J gave up 0 bases, with 9 bases separating them. CDR1 SQVTM and CDR2 ANQGSEA come from the germline V gene. The CDR3 coding sequence is TGCAGCGTAGGGCCGACTAGCAATCAGCCCCAGCATTTT. Its translation: CSVGPTSNQPQHF.

In nucleotides, the CDR3 is TGCGCCAGCAGCTTGGACAGGGCACCCTACAATGAGCAGTTCTTC. Amino acid sequence: CASSLDRAPYNEQFF. The chain uses TRBV5-1 and TRBJ2-1; tentatively, D is TRBD1 (6 bases). Germline CDR1 SGHRS, CDR2 YFSETQ. The CDR3 runs 15 residues. Trimming removed 0 bases from V and 2 bases from J, with 9 bases in between.

This chain uses TRBV30 with TRBJ2-1; D gene ambiguous. V lost 7 bases to trimming and J lost 2 bases, with 15 bases between them. CDR3 length equals 14 residues. From germline, CDR1 is GTSNPN and CDR2 SVGIG (reference sequence). The CDR3 DNA follows: TGTGCCTACCGAAGGAGTGGGGCCTACAATGAGCAGTTCTTC. It translates to CAYRRSGAYNEQFF.

V usage is TRBV20-1 and J usage is TRBJ2-7; possibly TRBD1 for D (5 bases). V lost 3 bases and J 6 bases, leaving 15 bases between the germline ends. CDR1 is DFQATT, CDR2 SNEGSKA, per germline (reference sequence). The CDR3 length is 13 residues. The CDR3 DNA reads TGCAGTGCTAGGAATAGGGGATTGGGCGAGCAGTACTTC. Its translation: CSARNRGLGEQYF.

This chain links TRBV9 with TRBJ1-3; D remains ambiguous. Germline V gene sequence: CDR1 SGDLS, CDR2 YYNGEE. The CDR3 sequence is 16 residues long. The V gene lost 1 base and the J gene lost 1 base, with 12 bases spanning the gap. This chain's CDR3 is CASSVQSRDSGNTIYF. In DNA form, the CDR3 reads TGTGCCAGCAGCGTACAATCGCGGGATTCTGGAAACACCATATATTTT. The complete variable domain, with remaining parts taken from reference TRBV9 and TRBJ1-3, reads DSGVTQTPKHLITATGQRVTLRCSPRSGDLSVYWYQQSLDQGLQFLIQYYNGEERAKGNILERFSAQQFPDLHSELNLSSLELGDSALYFCASSVQSRDSGNTIYFGEGSWLTVV.

CDR3 coding DNA: TGTGCCAGCAGTTTACCGGGCCTTGGGATGAACACTGAAGCTTTCTTT. Protein sequence: CASSLPGLGMNTEAFF. The V and J genes are TRBV28 and TRBJ1-1; D remains ambiguous. CDR3 length equals 16 residues. Trimming removed 2 bases at V and 0 bases at J, with 13 bases between. In germline, CDR1 is MDHEN, CDR2 SYDVKM.

The chain is built from TRBV5-1 and TRBJ2-3; perhaps TRBD2 as D (6 bases). The V gene's germline CDR1 is SGHRS and CDR2 YFSETQ. This CDR3 comprises 14 residues. The V and J ends lost 6 bases and 2 bases respectively, with 13 bases between them. DNA for the CDR3: TGCGCCAGCACCCCGGGACTGCTCACAGATACGCAGTATTTT. This codes for CASTPGLLTDTQYF.

The chain employs TRBV20-1 and TRBJ2-7; 16 bases line up with TRBD2. V gave up 6 bases and J gave up 2 bases; unmatched junction bases: 10. CDR3 length: 17 amino acids. Germline V gene lookup returns CDR1 DFQATT and CDR2 SNEGSKA (reference sequence). CDR3 sequence reads: CSALAGTSGGAAYEQYF. Here the CDR3 DNA reads TGCAGTGCGCTCGCCGGGACTAGCGGGGGGGCCGCCTACGAGCAGTACTTC.

The rearrangement links TRBV29-1 to TRBJ2-7; perhaps D is TRBD1 or TRBD2 (6 bases each). Germline CDR1 and CDR2: SQVTM and ANQGSEA. Between the trimmed V and J ends, which lost 6 bases and 0 bases, there was a span of 12 bases. The CDR3 covers 13 residues. CDR3 in DNA: TGCAGCGTCCTAGGGGGGAACTCCTACGAGCAGTACTTC. Protein: CSVLGGNSYEQYF.

V usage is TRBV7-2 and J usage is TRBJ2-2; possible D gene TRBD1, 6 bases. With 0 bases removed from V and 4 bases from J, the gap between germline ends came to 15 bases. The CDR3 has 17 amino acids. In germline, CDR1 is SGHTA, CDR2 FQGNSA. CDR3 sequence: CASSLAGARLGTGELFF. CDR3 bases: TGTGCCAGCAGCTTAGCGGGGGCGCGCTTGGGCACCGGGGAGCTGTTTTTT.

The genes are TRBV28 and TRBJ2-7; D remains ambiguous. The CDR3 is made up of 13 amino acids. From germline, CDR1 is MDHEN and CDR2 SYDVKM. V lost 2 bases and J lost 4, with 9 bases in between. CDR3: CASSLPILYEQYF. CDR3 bases: TGTGCCAGCAGTTTACCGATCTTATACGAGCAGTACTTC. The full variable domain, in which reference TRBV28 and TRBJ2-7 provide the parts outside the CDR3, is DVKVTQSSRYLVKRTGEKVFLECVQDMDHENMFWYRQDPGLGLRLIYFSYDVKMKEKGDIPEGYSVSREKKERFSLILESASTNQTSMYLCASSLPILYEQYFGPGTRLTVT.

This clonotype was counted a single time. CDR3 protein: CASSLVGGSSDTQYF. The CDR3 coding sequence is TGCGCCAGCAGCTTGGTAGGCGGGAGCTCAGATACGCAGTATTTT. The J gene is TRBJ2-3, the V gene TRBV5-1, with 7 bases lining up with TRBD2. The germline gives CDR1 SGHRS, CDR2 YFSETQ. The CDR3 loop spans 15 amino acids. V was pared by 0 bases and J by 4 bases, with 5 bases of the junction left unmatched.

The chain links TRBV15 to TRBJ2-3, with unresolved D. This CDR3 has 13 residues. The V gene's germline CDR1 is LNHNV and CDR2 YYDKDF (reference sequence). The V end was cut by 1 base, the J end by 6 bases, with 8 bases between. CDR3 bases: TGTGCCACCAGCAGAGGACCCTTCGATACGCAGTATTTT. It yields the protein CATSRGPFDTQYF.

J is TRBJ2-3 and V is TRBV3-1; a weak D match, TRBD2 (6 bases). Germline V gene lookup returns CDR1 LGHDT and CDR2 YNNKEL (reference sequence). The CDR3 has 15 residues. V lost 1 base and J 1 base, leaving 9 bases between the germline ends. The CDR3, as DNA: TGTGCCAGCAGCCAAGGTGGCGGGGGCACAGATACGCAGTATTTT. This sequence encodes CASSQGGGGTDTQYF.

This chain connects TRBV27 to TRBJ2-7, with 8 bases that match TRBD1. The CDR3 sequence is 14 residues long. Germline V gene sequence: CDR1 MNHEY, CDR2 SMNVEV (reference sequence). Losses at the gene ends were 1 base for V and 6 bases for J; bases not matched to a gene: 5. CDR3 region: CASSLFRGRSEQYF. CDR3 DNA: TGTGCCAGCAGTTTATTCAGGGGGCGCAGCGAGCAGTACTTC.

CDR3 DNA: TGTGCCAGCAGCCCCTCGGGGGCTGCGGGGATCAATGAGCAGTTCTTC. Its protein is CASSPSGAAGINEQFF. V usage is TRBV3-1 and J usage is TRBJ2-1; D is tentatively TRBD1 or TRBD2 (6 bases each). Germline V lookup: CDR1 LGHDT, CDR2 YNNKEL (reference sequence). Trimming shortened V by 4 bases and J by 6 bases, and 19 bases separated the two germline ends. This CDR3 is built from 16 residues.

The chain uses TRBV5-1 and TRBJ2-1, with unresolved D. Deletions cut 4 bases from V and 6 bases from J, with 11 bases between. Germline CDR1 SGHRS, CDR2 YFSETQ. The CDR3 runs 13 residues. CDR3 coding DNA: TGCGCCAGCAGCCAGCTAGGTTCCAATGAGCAGTTCTTC. It specifies CASSQLGSNEQFF.

The V call is TRBV7-3, the J call TRBJ2-7; TRBD1 matches 8 bases. Looked up from germline, CDR1 is SGHTA and CDR2 is FQGTGA. J was trimmed by 0 bases and V by 5 bases; bases with no gene match: 3. CDR3 size: 14 residues. The DNA of the CDR3 is TGTGCCAGCAGCCGACAGGGGAACTCCTACGAGCAGTACTTC. It specifies CASSRQGNSYEQYF.

V gene TRBV28 combines with J gene TRBJ2-7, with D possibly matching TRBD1 (6 bases). Germline assignment: CDR1 MDHEN and CDR2 SYDVKM. V was clipped by 5 bases and J by 0 bases, with 14 bases between them. There are 15 residues in the CDR3. CDR3 protein: CASSTQGPSSYEQYF. The CDR3 DNA follows: TGTGCCAGCAGTACACAGGGTCCGAGCTCCTACGAGCAGTACTTC.